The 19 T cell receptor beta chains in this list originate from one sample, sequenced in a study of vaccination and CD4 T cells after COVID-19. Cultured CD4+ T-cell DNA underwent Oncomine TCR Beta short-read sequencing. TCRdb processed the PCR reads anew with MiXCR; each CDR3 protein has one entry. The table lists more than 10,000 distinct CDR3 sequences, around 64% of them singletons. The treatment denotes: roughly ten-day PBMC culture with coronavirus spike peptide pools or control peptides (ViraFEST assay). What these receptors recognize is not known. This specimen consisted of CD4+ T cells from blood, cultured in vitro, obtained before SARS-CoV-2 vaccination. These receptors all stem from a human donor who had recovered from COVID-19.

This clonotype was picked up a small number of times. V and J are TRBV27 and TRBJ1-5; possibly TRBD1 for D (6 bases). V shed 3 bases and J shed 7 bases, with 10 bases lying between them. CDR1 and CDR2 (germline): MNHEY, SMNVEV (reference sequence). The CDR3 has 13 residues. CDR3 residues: CASSFGQRQPQHF. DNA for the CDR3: TGTGCCAGCAGTTTTGGACAGCGACAGCCCCAGCATTTT.

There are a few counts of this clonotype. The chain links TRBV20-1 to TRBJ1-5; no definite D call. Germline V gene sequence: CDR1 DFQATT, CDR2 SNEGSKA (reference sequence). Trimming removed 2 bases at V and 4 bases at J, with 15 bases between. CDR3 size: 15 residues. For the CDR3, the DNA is TGCAGTGCTAGATTGGGCGCGGAGGCAAATCAGCCCCAGCATTTT. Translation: CSARLGAEANQPQHF.

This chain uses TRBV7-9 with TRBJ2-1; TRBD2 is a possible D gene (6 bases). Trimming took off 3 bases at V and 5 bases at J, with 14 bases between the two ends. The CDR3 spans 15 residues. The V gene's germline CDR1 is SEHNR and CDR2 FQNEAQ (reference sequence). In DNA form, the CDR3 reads TGTGCCAGCAGCTTTAGGGATGGGGGGAACAATGAGCAGTTCTTC. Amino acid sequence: CASSFRDGGNNEQFF.

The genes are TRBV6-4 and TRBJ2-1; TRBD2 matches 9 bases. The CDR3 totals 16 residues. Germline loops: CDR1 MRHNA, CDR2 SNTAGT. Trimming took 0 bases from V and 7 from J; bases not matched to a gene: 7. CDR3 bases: TGTGCCAGCAGTGACTCGGGCGGGAGGGCCTCTAATGAGCAGTTCTTC. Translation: CASSDSGGRASNEQFF.

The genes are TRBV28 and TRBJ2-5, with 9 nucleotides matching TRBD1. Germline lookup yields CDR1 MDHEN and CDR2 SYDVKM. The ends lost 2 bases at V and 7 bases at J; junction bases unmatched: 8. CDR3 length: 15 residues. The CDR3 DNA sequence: TGTGCCAGCAGTTTAGTGACAGGGGGTATCGGGACCCAGTACTTC. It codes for CASSLVTGGIGTQYF.

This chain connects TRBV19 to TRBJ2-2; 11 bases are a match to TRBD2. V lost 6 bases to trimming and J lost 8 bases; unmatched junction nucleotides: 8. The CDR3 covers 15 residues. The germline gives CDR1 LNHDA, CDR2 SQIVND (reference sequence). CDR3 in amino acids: CASSAVTSGKGELFF. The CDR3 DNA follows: TGTGCCAGTAGCGCGGTGACTAGCGGGAAAGGGGAGCTGTTTTTT. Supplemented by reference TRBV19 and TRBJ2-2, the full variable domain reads DGGITQSPKYLFRKEGQNVTLSCEQNLNHDAMYWYRQDPGQGLRLIYYSQIVNDFQKGDIAEGYSVSREKKESFPLTVTSAQKNPTAFYLCASSAVTSGKGELFFGEGSRLTVL.

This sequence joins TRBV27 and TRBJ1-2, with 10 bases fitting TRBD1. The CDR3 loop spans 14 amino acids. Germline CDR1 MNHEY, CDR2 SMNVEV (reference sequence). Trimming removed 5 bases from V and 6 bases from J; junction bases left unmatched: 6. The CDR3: CASSARTGGHGYTF. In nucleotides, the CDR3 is TGTGCCAGCAGTGCCCGGACAGGGGGACATGGCTACACCTTC.

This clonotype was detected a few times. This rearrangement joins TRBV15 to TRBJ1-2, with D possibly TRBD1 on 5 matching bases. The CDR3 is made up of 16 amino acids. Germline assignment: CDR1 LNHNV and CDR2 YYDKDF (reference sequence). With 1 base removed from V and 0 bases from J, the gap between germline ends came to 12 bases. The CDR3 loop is CATSRGGTQANYGYTF. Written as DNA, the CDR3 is TGTGCCACCAGCAGAGGGGGGACTCAGGCTAACTATGGCTACACCTTC.

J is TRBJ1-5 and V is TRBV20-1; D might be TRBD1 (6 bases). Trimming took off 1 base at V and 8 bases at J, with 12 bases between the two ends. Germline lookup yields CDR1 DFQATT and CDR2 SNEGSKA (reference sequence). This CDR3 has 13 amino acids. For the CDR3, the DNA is TGCAGTGCTAGAGTGGGGGCGCGAAAGCCCCAGCATTTT. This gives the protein CSARVGARKPQHF.

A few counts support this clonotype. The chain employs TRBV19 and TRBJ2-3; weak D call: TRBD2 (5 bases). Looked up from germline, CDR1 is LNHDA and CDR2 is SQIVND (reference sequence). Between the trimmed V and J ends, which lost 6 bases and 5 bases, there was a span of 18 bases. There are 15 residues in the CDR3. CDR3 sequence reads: CASSPGLPSGDTQYF. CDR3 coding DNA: TGTGCCAGTAGCCCCGGACTGCCAAGCGGAGATACGCAGTATTTT.

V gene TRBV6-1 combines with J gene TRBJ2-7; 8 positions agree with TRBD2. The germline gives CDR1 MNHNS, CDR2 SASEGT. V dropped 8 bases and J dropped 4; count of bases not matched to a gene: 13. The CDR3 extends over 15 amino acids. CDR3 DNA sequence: TGTGCCAGCCGCGCCGGGACTAGTGATATTTACGAGCAGTACTTC. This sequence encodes CASRAGTSDIYEQYF.

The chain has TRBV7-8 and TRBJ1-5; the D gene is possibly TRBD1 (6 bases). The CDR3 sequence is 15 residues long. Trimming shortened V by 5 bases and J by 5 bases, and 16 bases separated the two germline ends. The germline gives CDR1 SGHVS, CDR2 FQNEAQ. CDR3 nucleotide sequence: TGTGCCAGCAGCCGGGGCCAGGGGTGGGATCAGCCCCAGCATTTT. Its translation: CASSRGQGWDQPQHF.

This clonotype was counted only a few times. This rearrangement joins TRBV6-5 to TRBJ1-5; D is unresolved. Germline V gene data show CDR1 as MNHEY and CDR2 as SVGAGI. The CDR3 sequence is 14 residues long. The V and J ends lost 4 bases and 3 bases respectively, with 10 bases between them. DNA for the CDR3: TGTGCCAGCAGTTCGGGAGCCTTCAATCAGCCCCAGCATTTT. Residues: CASSSGAFNQPQHF.

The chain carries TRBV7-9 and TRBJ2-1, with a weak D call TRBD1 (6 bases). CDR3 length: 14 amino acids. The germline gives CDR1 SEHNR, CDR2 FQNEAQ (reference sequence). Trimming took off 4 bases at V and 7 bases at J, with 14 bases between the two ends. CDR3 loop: CASSYANRVNEQFF. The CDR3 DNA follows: TGTGCCAGCAGCTACGCTAACAGGGTAAATGAGCAGTTCTTC.

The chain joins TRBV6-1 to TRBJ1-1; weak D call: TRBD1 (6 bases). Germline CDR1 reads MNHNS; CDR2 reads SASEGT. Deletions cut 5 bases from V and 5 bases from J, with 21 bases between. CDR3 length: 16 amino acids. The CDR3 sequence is CASSSAAGAEGTEAFF. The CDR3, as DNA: TGTGCCAGCAGTAGTGCAGCGGGGGCGGAAGGGACTGAAGCTTTCTTT.

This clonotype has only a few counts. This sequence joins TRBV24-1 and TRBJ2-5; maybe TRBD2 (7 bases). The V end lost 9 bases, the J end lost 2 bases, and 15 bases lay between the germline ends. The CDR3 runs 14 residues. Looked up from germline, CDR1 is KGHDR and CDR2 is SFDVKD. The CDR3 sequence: CATSGGGLQETQYF. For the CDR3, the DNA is TGTGCCACCTCGGGGGGCGGGCTACAAGAGACCCAGTACTTC.

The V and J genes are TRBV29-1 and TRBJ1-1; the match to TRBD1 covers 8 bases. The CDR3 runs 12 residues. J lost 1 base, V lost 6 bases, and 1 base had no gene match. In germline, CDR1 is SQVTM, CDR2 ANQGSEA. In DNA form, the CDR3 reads TGCAGCGTGCAGGGGGCGAACACTGAAGCTTTCTTT. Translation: CSVQGANTEAFF.

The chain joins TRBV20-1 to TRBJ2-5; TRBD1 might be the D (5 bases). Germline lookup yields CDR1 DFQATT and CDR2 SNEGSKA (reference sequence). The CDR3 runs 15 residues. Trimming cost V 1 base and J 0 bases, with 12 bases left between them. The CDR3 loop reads CSARGRQRNQETQYF. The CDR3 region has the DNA TGCAGTGCTAGAGGCCGACAGCGCAACCAAGAGACCCAGTACTTC.

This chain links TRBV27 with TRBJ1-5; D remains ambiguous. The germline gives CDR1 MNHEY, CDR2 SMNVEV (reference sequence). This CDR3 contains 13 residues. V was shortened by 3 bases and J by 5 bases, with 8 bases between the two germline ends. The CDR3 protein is CASSFQEYQPQHF. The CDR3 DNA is TGTGCCAGCAGTTTCCAGGAATATCAGCCCCAGCATTTT.